This passage covers 25 T cell receptor beta chains from one sample sequenced in a study of vaccination effects on CD4 cells after COVID-19. These receptors' antigens are unknown. Produced via immunoSEQ multiplex PCR; TCRdb's table is partial and in-frame only. The sample lists 30,000 to 40,000 clones, approximately 76% occurring once. Antigen-specific CD4+ T cells expanded by the ViraFEST assay with viral peptide pools were then sequenced. After less than 11 days in culture, the CD4+ T cells were isolated. Participants completed two doses of the BNT162b2 or mRNA-1273 vaccine. The source was CD4+ T cells from PBMCs cultured with HCoV-229E spike peptides, collected after COVID-19 vaccination. These receptors were taken from a human donor who received a COVID-19 vaccine.

This clone has only a few counts. The chain carries TRBV7-9 and TRBJ1-1; tentatively, D is TRBD1 (6 bases). The CDR3 contains 15 residues. Germline V gene lookup returns CDR1 SEHNR and CDR2 FQNEAQ (reference sequence). V was clipped by 0 bases and J by 5 bases, with 13 bases between them. CDR3 in DNA: TGTGCCAGCAGCTTAGCGCGCCAGGGGAGAACTGAAGCTTTCTTT. Translating gives CASSLARQGRTEAFF.

This clone was seen once. V gene TRBV10-2 combines with J gene TRBJ2-1, with 11 bases aligning to TRBD1. CDR3 length: 15 amino acids. The germline V gene has CDR1 WSHSY and CDR2 SAAADI. Germline trimming cut 3 bases from V and 9 bases from J; bases unmatched to any gene: 7. CDR3 protein: CASSEPGQGVVEQFF. CDR3 nucleotides: TGCGCCAGCAGTGAACCGGGACAGGGGGTGGTTGAGCAGTTCTTC.

As to this clone: Other DNA sequences of this sample code for an identical CDR3. The CDR3 DNA follows: TGTGCCAGTAGCTCCGGGCTGAACACTGAAGCTTTCTTT. Protein: CASSSGLNTEAFF. The gene calls are TRBV19 and TRBJ1-1; D unresolved. Trimming stripped 6 bases from V and 0 bases from J, with 8 bases between. The V gene's germline CDR1 is LNHDA and CDR2 SQIVND (reference sequence). The CDR3 length is 13 residues.

V is TRBV6-4 and J is TRBJ1-1; D call uncertain. The V end lost 0 bases, the J end lost 7 bases, and 18 bases lay between the germline ends. Germline V lookup: CDR1 MRHNA, CDR2 SNTAGT. This CDR3 spans 16 amino acids. The CDR3 sequence is CASSDSAPGITVEAFF. The CDR3, as DNA: TGTGCCAGCAGTGACTCGGCACCCGGAATTACGGTTGAAGCTTTCTTT.

This chain joins TRBV5-1 and TRBJ2-1, with 12 nucleotides matching TRBD2. There are 17 residues in the CDR3. From germline, CDR1 is SGHRS and CDR2 YFSETQ. V trimming: 0 bases; J trimming: 4 bases; junction bases outside the gene matches: 5. The CDR3: CASSLVASGGEYNEQFF. The CDR3 DNA is TGCGCCAGCAGCTTGGTGGCTAGCGGGGGGGAATACAATGAGCAGTTCTTC. Drawing the rest from reference TRBV5-1 and TRBJ2-1, the complete variable domain is KAGVTQTPRYLIKTRGQQVTLSCSPISGHRSVSWYQQTPGQGLQFLFEYFSETQRNKGNFPGRFSGRQFSNSRSEMNVSTLELGDSALYLCASSLVASGGEYNEQFFGPGTRLTVL.

CDR3 DNA: TGTGCCAGCAGCTGGGACAGCAACGAGCAGTACTTC. Translating gives CASSWDSNEQYF. The chain recombines TRBV5-4 with TRBJ2-7; 7 positions agree with TRBD1. The germline V gene encodes CDR1 SGHNT and CDR2 YYREEE (reference sequence). V was clipped by 3 bases and J by 5 bases; unmatched bases: 2. CDR3 length: 12 residues.

This chain links TRBV11-2 with TRBJ1-1, with 7 bases identical to TRBD1. CDR1 is SGHAT and CDR2 is FQNNGV in the germline V gene. V trimming: 8 bases; J trimming: 3 bases; junction bases outside the gene matches: 9. The CDR3 is made up of 14 amino acids. CDR3 in DNA: TGTGCCAGCGGATACCGACAGGGTTACACTGAAGCTTTCTTT. Its protein is CASGYRQGYTEAFF. Filled out from reference TRBV11-2 and TRBJ1-1, the complete variable domain reads EAGVAQSPRYKIIEKRQSVAFWCNPISGHATLYWYQQILGQGPKLLIQFQNNGVVDDSQLPKDRFSAERLKGVDSTLKIQPAKLEDSAVYLCASGYRQGYTEAFFGQGTRLTVV.

The table lists this clone with a count of one. This chain connects TRBV24-1 to TRBJ2-1; weak D call: TRBD2 (6 bases). Germline CDR1 reads KGHDR; CDR2 reads SFDVKD. Trimming left V 9 bases short and J 5 bases short, with 13 bases between. CDR3 length: 13 amino acids. This CDR3 is CATGGTVDNEQFF. The CDR3, as DNA: TGTGCCACCGGCGGGACTGTGGACAATGAGCAGTTCTTC.

This CDR3 is CASSGVTGGEGYTF. For the CDR3, the DNA is TGTGCCAGCAGTGGGGTGACAGGGGGCGAAGGCTACACCTTC. The chain carries TRBV2 and TRBJ1-2; 10 bases line up with TRBD1. CDR1 SNHLY and CDR2 FYNNEI come from the germline V gene. The CDR3 runs 14 residues. V shed 4 bases, J shed 8 bases, and the junction held 7 bases outside the gene matches.

This sequence joins TRBV7-9 and TRBJ2-1, with 8 nucleotides matching TRBD2. The CDR3 extends over 16 amino acids. Germline assignment: CDR1 SEHNR and CDR2 FQNEAQ (reference sequence). The trim removed 2 bases at V and 8 bases at J, leaving 11 bases unmatched. The CDR3 loop is CASSLLLGREVDEQFF. DNA for the CDR3: TGTGCCAGCAGCTTACTCCTCGGGAGGGAGGTCGATGAGCAGTTCTTC.

J is TRBJ2-1 and V is TRBV15, with 13 bases fitting TRBD2. Germline assignment: CDR1 LNHNV and CDR2 YYDKDF (reference sequence). The V and J ends lost 4 bases and 5 bases, in that order; junction bases with no gene match: 11. The length of the CDR3 is 18 residues. Written as DNA, the CDR3 is TGTGCCACCAGCACCAACTTTAGACTAGCGGGGGGAAACAATGAGCAGTTCTTC. This encodes CATSTNFRLAGGNNEQFF.

V and J are TRBV6-1 and TRBJ1-5; D is perhaps TRBD1 (5 bases). CDR1 and CDR2 (germline): MNHNS, SASEGT. Trimming removed 1 base from V and 6 bases from J, with 13 bases in between. There are 15 residues in the CDR3. For the CDR3, the DNA is TGTGCCAGCAGTGAAGGAGGAGGGACCGGTCAGCCCCAGCATTTT. Translated, it gives CASSEGGGTGQPQHF.

V gene TRBV5-5 combines with J gene TRBJ1-2; TRBD1 aligns across 9 bases. Germline CDR1 reads SGHKS; CDR2 reads YYEKEE (reference sequence). This CDR3 is 15 amino acids long. V was pared by 0 bases and J by 8 bases, with 8 bases of the junction left unmatched. CDR3: CASSLGQGQGGGYTF. DNA for the CDR3: TGTGCCAGCAGCTTGGGTCAGGGACAGGGTGGGGGCTACACCTTC.

The chain links TRBV5-4 to TRBJ1-4; perhaps TRBD1 as D (5 bases). This CDR3 contains 15 residues. Germline V gives CDR1 SGHNT, CDR2 YYREEE (reference sequence). The V gene lost 1 base and the J gene lost 6 bases, with 13 bases spanning the gap. CDR3 residues: CASSLLTQADEKLFF. CDR3 bases: TGTGCCAGCAGCTTGCTTACACAGGCGGATGAAAAACTGTTTTTT.

The chain has TRBV10-2 and TRBJ1-1; no clear D gene. This CDR3 region has 15 residues. Germline V lookup: CDR1 WSHSY, CDR2 SAAADI. Trimming shortened V by 5 bases and J by 1 base, and 14 bases separated the two germline ends. The CDR3 spells CASSLTQRTNTEAFF. CDR3 sequence (DNA): TGCGCCAGCAGTCTCACCCAGCGGACGAACACTGAAGCTTTCTTT.

This chain connects TRBV5-1 to TRBJ2-1, with 7 bases identical to TRBD2. With 2 bases clipped from V and 2 bases from J, the junction kept 4 bases outside the gene matches. In germline, CDR1 is SGHRS, CDR2 YFSETQ. There are 15 residues in the CDR3. The CDR3 nucleotides are TGCGCCAGCAGCTTTAGCGGGCCACCCTACAATGAGCAGTTCTTC. Translated: CASSFSGPPYNEQFF.

V usage is TRBV5-6 and J usage is TRBJ2-7; TRBD1 matches at 8 bases. This CDR3 region has 15 residues. The germline V gene has CDR1 SGHDT and CDR2 YYEEEE. Germline trimming cut 0 bases from V and 2 bases from J; bases unmatched to any gene: 4. CDR3 nucleotide sequence: TGTGCCAGCAGCTTGGGGGACAGGTCCACCTACGAGCAGTACTTC. Protein: CASSLGDRSTYEQYF.

The chain joins TRBV10-3 to TRBJ2-1, with 8 bases matching TRBD2. Germline CDR1 is ENHRY and CDR2 is SYGVKD. V was clipped by 6 bases and J by 9 bases; unmatched bases: 16. The CDR3 is 16 residues long. The CDR3 nucleotides are TGTGCCATCAGGAGCGCGGCTAGCGGGCAGAGTGGTGAGCAGTTCTTC. The encoded protein is CAIRSAASGQSGEQFF.

J is TRBJ2-2 and V is TRBV5-1; 16 bases line up with TRBD2. The V gene's germline CDR1 is SGHRS and CDR2 YFSETQ. There are 17 residues in the CDR3. V lost 5 bases and J lost 4; bases outside the gene matches: 5. The CDR3 region has the DNA TGCGCCAGCAGTGGGACTAGCGGGGGGGCAAGCACCGGGGAGCTGTTTTTT. Protein product: CASSGTSGGASTGELFF.

V usage is TRBV2 and J usage is TRBJ1-5, with D unresolved. The CDR3 is 13 amino acids. Looked up from germline, CDR1 is SNHLY and CDR2 is FYNNEI. Trimming pared 6 bases from V and 0 bases from J, leaving 6 bases between. The CDR3: CASRFYSNQPQHF. CDR3 nucleotide sequence: TGTGCCAGCAGGTTTTATAGCAATCAGCCCCAGCATTTT.

The chain employs TRBV5-1 and TRBJ2-3, with TRBD2 identical over 9 bases. There are 17 residues in the CDR3. Unmatched junction bases numbered 8, after V lost 0 bases and J lost 3 bases. CDR1 SGHRS and CDR2 YFSETQ come from the germline V gene. The CDR3 loop is CASSLVVAGDLTDTQYF. The CDR3 nucleotides are TGCGCCAGCAGCTTGGTAGTAGCGGGGGACTTGACAGATACGCAGTATTTT.

This chain links TRBV5-4 with TRBJ1-5; the D is unclear. V was shortened by 3 bases and J by 6 bases, with 13 bases between the two germline ends. The germline gives CDR1 SGHNT, CDR2 YYREEE (reference sequence). This CDR3 is 14 amino acids long. CDR3 sequence (DNA): TGTGCCAGCAGCTCCTCAGAGCGAGGTCAGCCCCAGCATTTT. Its protein is CASSSSERGQPQHF.

This chain connects TRBV5-1 to TRBJ2-2; D is unclear. CDR3 length: 15 residues. The V gene's germline CDR1 is SGHRS and CDR2 YFSETQ. The V gene lost 5 bases and the J gene lost 2 bases, with 13 bases spanning the gap. CDR3 DNA: TGCGCCAGCAGTTATCGGGCCAGCAACACCGGGGAGCTGTTTTTT. This translates into CASSYRASNTGELFF.

V usage is TRBV4-1 and J usage is TRBJ1-2; 9 nucleotides match TRBD1. Germline V gene lookup returns CDR1 MGHRA and CDR2 YSYEKL. CDR3 size: 14 residues. V shed 5 bases and J 7 bases; nucleotides not matched to a gene: 8. CDR3 sequence: CASSRDREPGGYTF. The CDR3, as DNA: TGCGCCAGCAGCAGGGACAGGGAGCCTGGTGGCTACACCTTC.

V gene TRBV6-1 combines with J gene TRBJ2-7; 8 bases align to TRBD2. Germline V gives CDR1 MNHNS, CDR2 SASEGT. V lost 4 bases, J lost 0 bases, and 8 bases stayed unmatched. The CDR3 is made up of 16 amino acids. This chain's CDR3 is CASSGGLVESSYEQYF. The CDR3 bases are TGTGCCAGCAGTGGGGGACTAGTTGAAAGCTCCTACGAGCAGTACTTC.